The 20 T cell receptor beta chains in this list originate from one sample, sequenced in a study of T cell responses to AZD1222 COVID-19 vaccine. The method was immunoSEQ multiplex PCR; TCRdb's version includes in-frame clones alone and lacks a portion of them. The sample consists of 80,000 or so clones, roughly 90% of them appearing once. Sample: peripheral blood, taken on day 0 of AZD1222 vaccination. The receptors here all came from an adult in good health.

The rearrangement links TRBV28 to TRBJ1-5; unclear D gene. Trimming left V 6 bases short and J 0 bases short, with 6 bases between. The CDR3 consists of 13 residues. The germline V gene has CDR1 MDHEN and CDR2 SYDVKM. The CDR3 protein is CASRKFSNQPQHF. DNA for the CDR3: TGTGCCAGCAGGAAGTTTAGCAATCAGCCCCAGCATTTT.

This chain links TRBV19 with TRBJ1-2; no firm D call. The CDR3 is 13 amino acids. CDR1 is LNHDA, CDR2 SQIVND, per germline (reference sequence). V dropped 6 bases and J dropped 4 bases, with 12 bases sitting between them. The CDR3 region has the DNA TGTGCCAGTAGAAAGAGCGAAGGCTATGGCTACACCTTC. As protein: CASRKSEGYGYTF.

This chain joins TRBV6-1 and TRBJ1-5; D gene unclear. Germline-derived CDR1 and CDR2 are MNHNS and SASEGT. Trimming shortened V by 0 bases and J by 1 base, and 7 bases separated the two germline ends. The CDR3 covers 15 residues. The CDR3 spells CASSEAQRSNQPQHF. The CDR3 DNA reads TGTGCCAGCAGTGAAGCGCAAAGGAGCAATCAGCCCCAGCATTTT.

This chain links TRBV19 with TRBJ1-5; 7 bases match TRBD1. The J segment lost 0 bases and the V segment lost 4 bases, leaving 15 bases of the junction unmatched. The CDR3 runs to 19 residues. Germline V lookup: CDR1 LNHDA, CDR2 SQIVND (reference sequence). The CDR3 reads CASSTGRTGTAISNQPQHF. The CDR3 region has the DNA TGTGCCAGTAGTACTGGTCGTACCGGGACAGCGATTAGCAATCAGCCCCAGCATTTT.

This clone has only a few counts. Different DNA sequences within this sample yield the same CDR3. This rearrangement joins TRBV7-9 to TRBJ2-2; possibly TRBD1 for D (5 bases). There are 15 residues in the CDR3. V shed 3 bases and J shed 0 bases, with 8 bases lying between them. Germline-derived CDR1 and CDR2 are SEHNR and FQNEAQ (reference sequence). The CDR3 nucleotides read TGTGCCAGCAGCTTGGCAGGGACGAACACCGGGGAGCTGTTTTTT. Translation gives CASSLAGTNTGELFF.

CDR3 residues: CATTAILSNQPQHF. In nucleotides, the CDR3 is TGTGCCACAACAGCCATCCTGAGCAATCAGCCCCAGCATTTT. J is TRBJ1-5 and V is TRBV10-3; D gene uncertain. Germline V CDR1 and CDR2: ENHRY, SYGVKD. Deletions cut 10 bases from V and 1 base from J, with 14 bases between. The CDR3 loop spans 14 amino acids.

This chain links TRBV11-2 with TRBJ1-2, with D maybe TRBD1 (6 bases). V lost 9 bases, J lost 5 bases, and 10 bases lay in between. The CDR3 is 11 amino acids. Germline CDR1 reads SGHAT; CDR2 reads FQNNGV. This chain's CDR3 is CASSDRYGYTF. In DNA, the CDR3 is TGTGCCAGTTCGGACAGATATGGCTACACCTTC. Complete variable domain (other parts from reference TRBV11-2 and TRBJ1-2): EAGVAQSPRYKIIEKRQSVAFWCNPISGHATLYWYQQILGQGPKLLIQFQNNGVVDDSQLPKDRFSAERLKGVDSTLKIQPAKLEDSAVYLCASSDRYGYTFGSGTRLTVV.

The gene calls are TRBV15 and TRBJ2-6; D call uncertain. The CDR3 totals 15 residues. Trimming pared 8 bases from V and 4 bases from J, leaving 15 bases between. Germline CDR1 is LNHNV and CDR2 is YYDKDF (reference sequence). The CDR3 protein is CATVQTGAGANVLTF. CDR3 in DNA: TGTGCCACCGTCCAGACTGGAGCCGGGGCCAACGTCCTGACTTTC.

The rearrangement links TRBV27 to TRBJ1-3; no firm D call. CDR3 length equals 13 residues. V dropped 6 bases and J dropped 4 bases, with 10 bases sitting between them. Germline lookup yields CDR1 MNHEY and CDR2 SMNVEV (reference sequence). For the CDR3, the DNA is TGTGCCAGCAGCAGTCCCAACGGAAACACCATATATTTT. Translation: CASSSPNGNTIYF.

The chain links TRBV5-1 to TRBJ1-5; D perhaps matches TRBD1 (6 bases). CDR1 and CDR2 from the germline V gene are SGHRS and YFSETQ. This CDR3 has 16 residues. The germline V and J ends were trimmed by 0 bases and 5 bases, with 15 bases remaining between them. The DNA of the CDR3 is TGCGCCAGCAGCTTGGACGCAACAGGGCCCGATCAGCCCCAGCATTTT. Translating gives CASSLDATGPDQPQHF.

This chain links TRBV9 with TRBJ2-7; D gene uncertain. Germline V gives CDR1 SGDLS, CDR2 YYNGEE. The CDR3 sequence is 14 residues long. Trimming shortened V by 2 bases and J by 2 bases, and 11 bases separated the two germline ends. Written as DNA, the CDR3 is TGTGCCAGCAGCGTCGGTCCGGATCCCTACGAGCAGTACTTC. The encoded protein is CASSVGPDPYEQYF. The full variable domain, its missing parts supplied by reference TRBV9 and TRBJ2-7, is DSGVTQTPKHLITATGQRVTLRCSPRSGDLSVYWYQQSLDQGLQFLIQYYNGEERAKGNILERFSAQQFPDLHSELNLSSLELGDSALYFCASSVGPDPYEQYFGPGTRLTVT.

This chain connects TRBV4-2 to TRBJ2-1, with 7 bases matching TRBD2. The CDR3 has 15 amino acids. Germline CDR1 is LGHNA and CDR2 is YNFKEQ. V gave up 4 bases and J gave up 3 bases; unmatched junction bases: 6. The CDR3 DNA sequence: TGTGCCAGCAGCCCAAAGGCGGGGGACTACAATGAGCAGTTCTTC. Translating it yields CASSPKAGDYNEQFF.

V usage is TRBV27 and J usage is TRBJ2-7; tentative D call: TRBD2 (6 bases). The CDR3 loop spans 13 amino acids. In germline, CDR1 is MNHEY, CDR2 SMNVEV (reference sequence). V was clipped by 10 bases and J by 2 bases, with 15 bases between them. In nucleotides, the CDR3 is TGTGCCATCACGCGGGGTTCGCCCTACGAGCAGTACTTC. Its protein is CAITRGSPYEQYF.

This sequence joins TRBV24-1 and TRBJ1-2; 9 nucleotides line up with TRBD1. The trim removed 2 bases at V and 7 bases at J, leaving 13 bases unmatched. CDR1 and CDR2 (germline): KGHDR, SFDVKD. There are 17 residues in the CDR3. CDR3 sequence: CATSDSGTGRSPTGYTF. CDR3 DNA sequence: TGTGCCACCAGTGATTCCGGGACAGGGAGATCCCCTACTGGCTACACCTTC.

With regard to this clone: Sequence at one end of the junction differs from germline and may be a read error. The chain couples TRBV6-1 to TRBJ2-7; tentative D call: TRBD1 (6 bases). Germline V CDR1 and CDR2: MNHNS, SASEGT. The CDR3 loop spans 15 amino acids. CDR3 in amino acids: CASREDSGHKYEQYF. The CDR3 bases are TGTGCCAGCAGGGAAGACTCGGGACACAAATACGAGCAGTACTTC.

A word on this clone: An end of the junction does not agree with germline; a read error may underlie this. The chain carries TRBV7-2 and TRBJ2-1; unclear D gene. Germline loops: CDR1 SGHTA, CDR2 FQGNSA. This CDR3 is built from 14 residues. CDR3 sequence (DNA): TGTGCCAGCAGCTCGCCGGGCTCCTTCAATGAGCAGTTCTTC. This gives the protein CASSSPGSFNEQFF.

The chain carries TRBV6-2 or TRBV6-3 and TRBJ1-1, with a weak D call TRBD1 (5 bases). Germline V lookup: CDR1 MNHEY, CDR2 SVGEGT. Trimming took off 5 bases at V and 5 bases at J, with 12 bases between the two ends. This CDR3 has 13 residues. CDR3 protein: CASSPSGGTEAFF. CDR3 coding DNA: TGTGCCAGCAGTCCAAGTGGGGGGACTGAAGCTTTCTTT.

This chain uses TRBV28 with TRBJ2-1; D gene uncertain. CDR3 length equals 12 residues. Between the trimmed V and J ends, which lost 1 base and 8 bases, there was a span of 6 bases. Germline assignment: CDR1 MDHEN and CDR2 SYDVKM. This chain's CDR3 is CASSLSLYEQFF. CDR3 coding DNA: TGTGCCAGCAGTTTATCTCTGTATGAGCAGTTCTTC.

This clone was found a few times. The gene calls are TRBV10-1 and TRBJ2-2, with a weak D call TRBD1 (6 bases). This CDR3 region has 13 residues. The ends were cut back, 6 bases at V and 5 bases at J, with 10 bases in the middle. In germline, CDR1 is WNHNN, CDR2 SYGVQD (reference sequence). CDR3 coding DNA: TGCGCCAGCAGGGCAGGGGAAACCGGGGAGCTGTTTTTT. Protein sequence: CASRAGETGELFF.

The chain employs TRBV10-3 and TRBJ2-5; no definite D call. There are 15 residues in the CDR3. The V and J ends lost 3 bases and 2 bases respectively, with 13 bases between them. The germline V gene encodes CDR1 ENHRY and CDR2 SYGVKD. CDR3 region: CAISESGKGQETQYF. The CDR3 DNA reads TGTGCCATCAGTGAAAGTGGTAAAGGGCAAGAGACCCAGTACTTC.